Following are 28 T cell receptor beta chains from one sample sequenced in a study of cytomegalovirus exposure and HLA in healthy donors. This table comes from immunoSEQ multiplex PCR, and its TCRdb copy is limited to in-frame clones, with some not included. The sample holds about 170,000 clones, less than 90% seen once. The sequencing sample was made of PBMCs. Receptor source: a woman in her 30s in good health and CMV-seronegative.

The J gene is TRBJ2-7, the V gene TRBV9, with a tentative D call TRBD2 (6 bases). V gave up 0 bases and J gave up 3 bases, with 10 bases separating them. CDR3 length equals 14 residues. Germline CDR1 is SGDLS and CDR2 is YYNGEE. The CDR3: CASSVGAGNYEQYF. DNA for the CDR3: TGTGCCAGCAGCGTAGGGGCGGGGAACTACGAGCAGTACTTC.

V and J are TRBV7-2 and TRBJ2-7, with 10 bases matching TRBD2. The junction had 8 bases not matched to a gene; V was cut back by 5 bases and J by 4 bases. The length of the CDR3 is 15 residues. Germline lookup yields CDR1 SGHTA and CDR2 FQGNSA. For the CDR3, the DNA is TGTGCCAGCAGCGCAAAACTTAGCGGGAGGTACGAGCAGTACTTC. This translates into CASSAKLSGRYEQYF.

This chain uses TRBV5-4 with TRBJ1-1; the D is unclear. Germline CDR1 reads SGHNT; CDR2 reads YYREEE (reference sequence). The CDR3 is 13 amino acids. Trimming pared 2 bases from V and 4 bases from J, leaving 9 bases between. The CDR3 sequence: CASSFQSITEAFF. The CDR3 nucleotides read TGTGCCAGCAGCTTCCAGTCAATCACTGAAGCTTTCTTT.

The chain couples TRBV5-1 to TRBJ2-4; TRBD1 agrees at 7 bases. CDR3 length equals 14 residues. The trim removed 4 bases at V and 6 bases at J, leaving 7 bases unmatched. Germline V gives CDR1 SGHRS, CDR2 YFSETQ. CDR3 in DNA: TGCGCCAGCAGCCCAGACAGGGTTGGAAACATTCAGTACTTC. This codes for CASSPDRVGNIQYF.

The rearrangement joins TRBV5-1 to TRBJ2-7, with D unclear. Trimming stripped 0 bases from V and 2 bases from J, with 15 bases between. The V gene's germline CDR1 is SGHRS and CDR2 YFSETQ. CDR3 length: 16 amino acids. CDR3 sequence (DNA): TGCGCCAGCAGCTTGGCCCCGATCGACGTCCCCTACGAGCAGTACTTC. Translated: CASSLAPIDVPYEQYF.

V usage is TRBV5-4 and J usage is TRBJ2-3, with 16 positions matching TRBD2. Trimming at V came to 3 bases and at J to 8 bases, leaving 6 bases not matched to a gene. Germline CDR1 and CDR2: SGHNT and YYREEE (reference sequence). The CDR3 has 16 residues. DNA for the CDR3: TGTGCCAGCAGCTCGGGACTAGCGGGAGGGAAAGGTACGCAGTATTTT. This sequence encodes CASSSGLAGGKGTQYF.

Points on this clone: Other nucleotide sequences in the sample specify the same CDR3. The chain recombines TRBV20-1 with TRBJ2-7; D is possibly TRBD1 (6 bases). Trimming removed 6 bases from V and 3 bases from J, with 9 bases in between. Germline V gives CDR1 DFQATT, CDR2 SNEGSKA (reference sequence). This CDR3 comprises 11 residues. CDR3 sequence (DNA): TGCAGTGCGATACAGGGCTACGAGCAGTACTTC. It encodes CSAIQGYEQYF.

The chain carries TRBV25-1 and TRBJ1-2, with 8 bases matching TRBD1. V lost 4 bases, J lost 4 bases, and 8 bases stayed unmatched. This CDR3 is built from 15 residues. From germline, CDR1 is MGHDK and CDR2 SYGVNS. The CDR3 reads CASSATNRGFYGYTF. The CDR3 DNA sequence: TGTGCCAGCAGTGCTACAAACAGGGGGTTCTATGGCTACACCTTC.

The J gene is TRBJ2-1, the V gene TRBV6-4; D may be TRBD1 (5 bases). Germline assignment: CDR1 MRHNA and CDR2 SNTAGT. This CDR3 has 14 residues. The germline V and J ends were trimmed by 0 bases and 9 bases, with 12 bases remaining between them. The CDR3 sequence is CASSDSGDTGEQFF. The CDR3 nucleotides read TGTGCCAGCAGTGACTCAGGGGATACCGGTGAGCAGTTCTTC.

The chain uses TRBV18 and TRBJ1-3; no definite D call. This CDR3 is built from 16 residues. Germline CDR1 and CDR2: KGHSH and LQKENI. Between the trimmed V and J ends, which lost 0 bases and 1 base, there was a span of 10 bases. The CDR3 bases are TGTGCCAGCTCACCACCAACTTCCTCTTCTGGAAACACCATATATTTT. Protein: CASSPPTSSSGNTIYF.

A few counts support this clone. The V gene is TRBV19, the J gene TRBJ2-7; TRBD1 might be the D (6 bases). Looked up from germline, CDR1 is LNHDA and CDR2 is SQIVND (reference sequence). The CDR3 covers 15 residues. Trimming pared 3 bases from V and 2 bases from J, leaving 14 bases between. The CDR3 is CASSMKPGVPYEQYF. CDR3 in DNA: TGTGCCAGTAGTATGAAACCAGGGGTCCCCTACGAGCAGTACTTC.

The rearrangement joins TRBV7-9 to TRBJ1-5; 8 bases are shared with TRBD1. The CDR3 is made up of 14 amino acids. Germline CDR1 reads SEHNR; CDR2 reads FQNEAQ (reference sequence). The junction had 4 bases not matched to a gene; V was cut back by 4 bases and J by 5 bases. CDR3 in amino acids: CASSSRQGHQPQHF. CDR3 nucleotides: TGTGCCAGCAGCTCAAGACAGGGGCATCAGCCCCAGCATTTT.

The chain has TRBV5-6 and TRBJ2-7; D not certain. Germline V gene lookup returns CDR1 SGHDT and CDR2 YYEEEE. CDR3 length: 16 amino acids. The V end lost 4 bases, the J end lost 2 bases, and 19 bases lay between the germline ends. CDR3 sequence: CASSTLIGSHAYEQYF. CDR3 bases: TGTGCCAGCAGCACCCTTATCGGCTCACATGCCTACGAGCAGTACTTC.

This clone was counted between two and nine times. This chain uses TRBV5-1 with TRBJ2-7; possibly TRBD1 for D (6 bases). Trimming pared 1 base from V and 6 bases from J, leaving 17 bases between. Per the germline V gene, CDR1 is SGHRS and CDR2 is YFSETQ. CDR3 length: 15 amino acids. In DNA form, the CDR3 reads TGCGCCAGCAGCTTGACGAGGGGGTTGTCCCTCGAGCAGTACTTC. Protein product: CASSLTRGLSLEQYF.

The V gene is TRBV5-6, the J gene TRBJ1-2; D may be TRBD1 (5 bases). Trimming pared 1 base from V and 4 bases from J, leaving 14 bases between. CDR1 is SGHDT and CDR2 is YYEEEE in the germline V gene. This CDR3 has 15 residues. CDR3 loop: CASSLSAGSAYGYTF. CDR3 nucleotides: TGTGCCAGCAGCTTGTCCGCAGGGTCGGCCTATGGCTACACCTTC.

This clone was observed once. The CDR3 sequence: CASSQDRRAVYEQYF. For the CDR3, the DNA is TGTGCCAGCAGCCAAGATCGGCGCGCGGTCTACGAGCAGTACTTC. The gene calls are TRBV4-2 and TRBJ2-7; D remains ambiguous. Germline values: CDR1 LGHNA, CDR2 YNFKEQ. This CDR3 is 15 amino acids long. The V gene lost 0 bases and the J gene lost 3 bases, with 12 bases spanning the gap.

The chain combines TRBV5-6 with TRBJ2-7; the D gene is possibly TRBD1 (8 bases). The germline gives CDR1 SGHDT, CDR2 YYEEEE. Trimming removed 9 bases at V and 4 bases at J, with 17 bases between. The CDR3 covers 13 residues. The CDR3 nucleotides are TGTGCCACCAAGGACAGGGAGGGATACGAGCAGTACTTC. Amino acids: CATKDREGYEQYF.

V usage is TRBV15 and J usage is TRBJ1-2; D gene ambiguous. Trimming cost V 9 bases and J 4 bases, with 15 bases left between them. CDR1 and CDR2 (germline): LNHNV, YYDKDF (reference sequence). The CDR3 extends over 13 amino acids. Here the CDR3 DNA reads TGTGCCACTCGGGCGGACGTGGGCTATGGCTACACCTTC. Encoded protein: CATRADVGYGYTF.

CDR3 amino acids: CAPRQLAGSTDTQYF. CDR3 bases: TGCGCGCCGAGGCAACTAGCGGGCTCCACAGATACGCAGTATTTT. V and J are TRBV4-1 and TRBJ2-3; 9 bases match TRBD2. The CDR3 length is 15 residues. The germline CDR1 and CDR2 sequences are MGHRA and YSYEKL.

The rearrangement uses TRBV7-3 and TRBJ1-5, with D uncertain. In germline, CDR1 is SGHTA, CDR2 FQGTGA. CDR3 length equals 13 residues. Trimming removed 5 bases at V and 7 bases at J, with 12 bases between. CDR3 in DNA: TGTGCCAGCAGCCCCCGGGAGAGGCAGCCCCAGCATTTT. Translation: CASSPRERQPQHF.

The rearrangement uses TRBV28 and TRBJ2-2; D perhaps matches TRBD2 (6 bases). Trimming stripped 2 bases from V and 4 bases from J, with 14 bases between. Germline V gene lookup returns CDR1 MDHEN and CDR2 SYDVKM. CDR3 length: 16 residues. The CDR3 loop reads CASSLGGADGTGELFF. CDR3 nucleotide sequence: TGTGCCAGCAGTTTAGGAGGGGCCGACGGCACCGGGGAGCTGTTTTTT.

This chain uses TRBV19 with TRBJ1-1; 7 positions agree with TRBD1. CDR3 length: 15 amino acids. V shed 6 bases, J shed 1 base, and the junction held 8 bases outside the gene matches. The germline CDR1 and CDR2 sequences are LNHDA and SQIVND (reference sequence). CDR3 residues: CASREWDSQNTEAFF. The CDR3 nucleotides read TGTGCCAGTAGGGAATGGGACAGCCAGAACACTGAAGCTTTCTTT. The variable domain in full, with the rest retrieved from reference TRBV19 and TRBJ1-1, is DGGITQSPKYLFRKEGQNVTLSCEQNLNHDAMYWYRQDPGQGLRLIYYSQIVNDFQKGDIAEGYSVSREKKESFPLTVTSAQKNPTAFYLCASREWDSQNTEAFFGQGTRLTVV.

The chain combines TRBV28 with TRBJ1-5; TRBD1 is a possible D gene (6 bases). CDR1 and CDR2 (germline): MDHEN, SYDVKM. V lost 6 bases and J lost 3, with 18 bases in between. This CDR3 contains 16 residues. DNA of the CDR3: TGTGCCAGCAGCGCCCAGACAGGAACCTTCAATCAGCCCCAGCATTTT. Protein product: CASSAQTGTFNQPQHF.

The chain has TRBV10-3 and TRBJ1-6; D may be TRBD1 (5 bases). The CDR3 sequence is 14 residues long. Trimming cost V 2 bases and J 8 bases, with 10 bases left between them. CDR1 and CDR2 from the germline V gene are ENHRY and SYGVKD. The CDR3 nucleotides read TGTGCCATCAGTGAGGCAGGGAGACATTCACCCCTCCACTTT. This codes for CAISEAGRHSPLHF.

The J gene is TRBJ1-4, the V gene TRBV19, with D possibly TRBD1 on 5 matching bases. This CDR3 has 15 amino acids. The ends were cut back, 3 bases at V and 7 bases at J, with 15 bases in the middle. Germline V CDR1 and CDR2: LNHDA, SQIVND (reference sequence). In DNA form, the CDR3 reads TGTGCCAGTAGTATTAGGGACGGAGGTGGTGAAAAACTGTTTTTT. This sequence encodes CASSIRDGGGEKLFF.

Only a few counts were recorded for this clone. This chain uses TRBV2 with TRBJ1-1, with D perhaps matching TRBD1 (5 bases). The CDR3 covers 14 residues. The V gene lost 4 bases and the J gene lost 4 bases, with 13 bases spanning the gap. Germline CDR1 SNHLY, CDR2 FYNNEI. The CDR3 protein is CASSGGARGTEAFF. The DNA for the CDR3 is TGTGCCAGCAGTGGAGGGGCTAGGGGCACTGAAGCTTTCTTT.

The chain joins TRBV6-1 to TRBJ2-1; 8 bases agree with TRBD1. CDR1 and CDR2 from the germline V gene are MNHNS and SASEGT. After removal of 8 bases from V and 0 bases from J, the junction contained 6 bases not matched to a gene. This CDR3 region has 15 residues. CDR3 DNA: TGTGCCAGCTACACCAGGGGGCTCTCCTACAATGAGCAGTTCTTC. Its translation is CASYTRGLSYNEQFF.

The chain recombines TRBV19 with TRBJ2-6; D tentatively reads TRBD1 or TRBD2 (6 bases each). Germline lookup yields CDR1 LNHDA and CDR2 SQIVND (reference sequence). This CDR3 has 19 residues. Trimming cost V 3 bases and J 0 bases, with 18 bases left between them. The CDR3 region has the DNA TGTGCCAGTAGTATGGGGGCAAAAGCGGGTAACTCTGGGGCCAACGTCCTGACTTTC. Amino acid sequence: CASSMGAKAGNSGANVLTF.